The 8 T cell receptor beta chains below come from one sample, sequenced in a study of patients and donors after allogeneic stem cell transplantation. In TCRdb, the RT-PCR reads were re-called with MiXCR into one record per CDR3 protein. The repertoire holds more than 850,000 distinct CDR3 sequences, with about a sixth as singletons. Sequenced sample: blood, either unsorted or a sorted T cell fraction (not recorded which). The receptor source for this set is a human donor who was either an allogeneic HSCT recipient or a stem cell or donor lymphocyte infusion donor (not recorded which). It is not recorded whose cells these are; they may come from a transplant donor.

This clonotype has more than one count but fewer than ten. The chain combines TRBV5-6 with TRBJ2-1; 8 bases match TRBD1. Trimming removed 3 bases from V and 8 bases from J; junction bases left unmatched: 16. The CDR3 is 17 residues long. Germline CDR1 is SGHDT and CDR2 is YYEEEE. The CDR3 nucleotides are TGTGCCAGCAGCTCAACGATATACGACAGGGGTAGCGATGAGCAGTTCTTC. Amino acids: CASSSTIYDRGSDEQFF.

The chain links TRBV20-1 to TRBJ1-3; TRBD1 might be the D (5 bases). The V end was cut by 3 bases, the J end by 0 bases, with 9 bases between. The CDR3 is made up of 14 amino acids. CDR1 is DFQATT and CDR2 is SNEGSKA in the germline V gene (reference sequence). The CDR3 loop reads CSARGGTSGNTIYF. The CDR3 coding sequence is TGCAGTGCTAGGGGGGGAACCTCTGGAAACACCATATATTTT.

The CDR3 DNA follows: TGTGCCAGTAGTCCTATCCCAAACCGGAACACTGAAGCTTTCTTT. Translation: CASSPIPNRNTEAFF. The chain links TRBV19 to TRBJ1-1; D ambiguous. The germline CDR1 and CDR2 sequences are LNHDA and SQIVND (reference sequence). The CDR3 covers 15 residues. V lost 5 bases and J lost 1, with 14 bases in between.

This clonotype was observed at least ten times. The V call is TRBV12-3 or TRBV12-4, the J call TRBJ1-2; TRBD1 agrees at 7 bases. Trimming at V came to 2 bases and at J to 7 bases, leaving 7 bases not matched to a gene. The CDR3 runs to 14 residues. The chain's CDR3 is CASSLLTGDAGYTF. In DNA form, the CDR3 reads TGTGCCAGCAGTTTATTAACAGGGGACGCTGGCTACACCTTC.

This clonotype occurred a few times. The CDR3 loop is CASSPLQGSQPQHF. The CDR3, as DNA: TGTGCCAGCAGCCCCCTCCAGGGTAGTCAGCCCCAGCATTTT. V gene TRBV7-2 combines with J gene TRBJ1-5, with D possibly being TRBD1 (5 bases). V lost 5 bases and J lost 6, with 14 bases in between. The length of the CDR3 is 14 residues. The germline V gene encodes CDR1 SGHTA and CDR2 FQGNSA.

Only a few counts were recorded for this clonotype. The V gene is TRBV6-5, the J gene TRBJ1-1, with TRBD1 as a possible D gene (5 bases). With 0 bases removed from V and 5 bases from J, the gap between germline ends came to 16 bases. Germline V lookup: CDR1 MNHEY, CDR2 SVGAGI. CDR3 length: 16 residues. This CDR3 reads CASSYSIGASGTEAFF. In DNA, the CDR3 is TGTGCCAGCAGTTACTCGATCGGGGCTTCAGGAACTGAAGCTTTCTTT.

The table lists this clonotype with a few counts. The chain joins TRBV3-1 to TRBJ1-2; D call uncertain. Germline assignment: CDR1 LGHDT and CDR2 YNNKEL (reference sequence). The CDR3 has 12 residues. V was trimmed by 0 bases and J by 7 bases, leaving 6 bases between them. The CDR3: CASSQDPTGYTF. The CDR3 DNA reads TGTGCCAGCAGCCAAGACCCAACTGGCTACACCTTC.

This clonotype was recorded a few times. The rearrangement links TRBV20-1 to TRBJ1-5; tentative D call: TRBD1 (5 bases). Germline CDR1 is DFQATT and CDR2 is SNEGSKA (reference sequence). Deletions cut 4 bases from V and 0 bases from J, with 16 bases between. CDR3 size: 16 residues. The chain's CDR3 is CSATKTGGDSNQPQHF. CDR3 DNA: TGCAGTGCTACCAAAACGGGGGGGGATAGCAATCAGCCCCAGCATTTT.